The clone carrying this T cell receptor beta chain was counted once. In germline, CDR1 is LNHDA, CDR2 SQIVND (reference sequence). V was clipped by 5 bases and J by 3 bases, with 18 bases between them. This CDR3 region has 16 residues. This sample is drawn from a study of blood T cell repertoires in COVID-19. Assay: immunoSEQ multiplex PCR; the TCRdb copy retains only in-frame clones and omits some. The repertoire consists of some 110,000 clones, with roughly 87% occurring once and the leading ten covering roughly 8%. The rearrangement uses TRBV19 and TRBJ2-3; perhaps TRBD1 as D (6 bases). The sample was peripheral blood. This receptor was taken from a human donor in a cohort sampled during active COVID-19. The CDR3 spells CASSYRTDHYTDTQYF. CDR3 bases: TGTGCCAGTAGTTACCGGACAGATCATTATACAGATACGCAGTATTTT.